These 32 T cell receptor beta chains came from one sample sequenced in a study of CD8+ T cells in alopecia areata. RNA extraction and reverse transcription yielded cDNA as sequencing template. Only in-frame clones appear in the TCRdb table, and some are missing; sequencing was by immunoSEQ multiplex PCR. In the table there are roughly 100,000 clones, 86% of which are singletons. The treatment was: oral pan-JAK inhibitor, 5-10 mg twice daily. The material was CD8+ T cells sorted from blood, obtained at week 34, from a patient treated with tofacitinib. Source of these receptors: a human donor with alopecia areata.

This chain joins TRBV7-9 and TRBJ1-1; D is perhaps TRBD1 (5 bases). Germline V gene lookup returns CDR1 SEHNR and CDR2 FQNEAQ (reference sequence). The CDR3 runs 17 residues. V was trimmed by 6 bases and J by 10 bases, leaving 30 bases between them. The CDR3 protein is CASRGGVDVNLQRVAFF. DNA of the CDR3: TGTGCCAGCAGGGGAGGGGTCGACGTGAACTTACAACGAGTAGCTTTCTTT.

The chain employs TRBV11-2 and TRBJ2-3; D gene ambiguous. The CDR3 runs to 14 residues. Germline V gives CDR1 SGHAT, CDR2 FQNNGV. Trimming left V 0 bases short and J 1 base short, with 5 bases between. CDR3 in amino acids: CASSLDQGTDTQYF. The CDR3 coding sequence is TGTGCCAGCAGCTTAGACCAGGGCACAGATACGCAGTATTTT.

The CDR3 coding sequence is TGTGCCAGCAGCTTAGGAGGTCCAAGACGAAACTACGAGCAGTACTTC. This gives the protein CASSLGGPRRNYEQYF. J is TRBJ2-7 and V is TRBV11-2, with D unclear. The ends were cut back, 1 base at V and 3 bases at J, with 16 bases in the middle. CDR1 and CDR2 from the germline V gene are SGHAT and FQNNGV. CDR3 length: 16 amino acids. Drawing the rest from reference TRBV11-2 and TRBJ2-7, the complete variable domain is EAGVAQSPRYKIIEKRQSVAFWCNPISGHATLYWYQQILGQGPKLLIQFQNNGVVDDSQLPKDRFSAERLKGVDSTLKIQPAKLEDSAVYLCASSLGGPRRNYEQYFGPGTRLTVT.

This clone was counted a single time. The CDR3 DNA sequence: TGTGCCAGCAGCTTAGCGTACGGGGTCTCCTACGAGCAGTACTTC. Translating it yields CASSLAYGVSYEQYF. This chain joins TRBV11-2 and TRBJ2-7; a possible D gene is TRBD2 (5 bases). Germline V CDR1 and CDR2: SGHAT, FQNNGV. The CDR3 contains 15 residues. V gave up 1 base and J gave up 0 bases, with 10 bases separating them.

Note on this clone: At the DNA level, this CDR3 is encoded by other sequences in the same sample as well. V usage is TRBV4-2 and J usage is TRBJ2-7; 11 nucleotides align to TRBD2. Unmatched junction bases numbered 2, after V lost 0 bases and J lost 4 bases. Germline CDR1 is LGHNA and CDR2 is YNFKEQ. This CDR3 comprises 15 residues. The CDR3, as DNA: TGTGCCAGCAGCCAAGATAGCGGGGGGGCTTACGAGCAGTACTTC. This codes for CASSQDSGGAYEQYF.

The CDR3 protein is CASSDPSGSSYNEQFF. CDR3 coding DNA: TGCGCCAGCAGCGACCCTAGCGGGAGCTCCTACAATGAGCAGTTCTTC. This chain joins TRBV5-1 and TRBJ2-1, with 10 bases identical to TRBD2. Germline CDR1 is SGHRS and CDR2 is YFSETQ. The length of the CDR3 is 16 residues. The trim removed 4 bases at V and 0 bases at J, leaving 4 bases unmatched.

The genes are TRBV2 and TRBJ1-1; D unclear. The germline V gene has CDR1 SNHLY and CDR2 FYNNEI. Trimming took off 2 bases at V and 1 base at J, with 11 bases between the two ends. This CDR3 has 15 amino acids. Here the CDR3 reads CASSEMVGSNTEAFF. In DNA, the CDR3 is TGTGCCAGCAGTGAAATGGTGGGATCGAACACTGAAGCTTTCTTT.

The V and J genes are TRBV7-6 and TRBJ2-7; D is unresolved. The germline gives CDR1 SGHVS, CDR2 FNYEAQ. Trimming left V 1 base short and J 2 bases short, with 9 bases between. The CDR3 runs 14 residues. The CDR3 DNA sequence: TGTGCCAGCAGCTTAGGGCAGAACACCTACGAGCAGTACTTC. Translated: CASSLGQNTYEQYF.

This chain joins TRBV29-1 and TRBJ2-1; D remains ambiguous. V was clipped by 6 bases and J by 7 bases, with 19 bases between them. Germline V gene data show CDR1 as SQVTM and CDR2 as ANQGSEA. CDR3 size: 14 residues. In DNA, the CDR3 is TGCAGCGTCAGCCGTGTGGGCCGCTTTAATGAGCAGTTCTTC. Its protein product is CSVSRVGRFNEQFF.

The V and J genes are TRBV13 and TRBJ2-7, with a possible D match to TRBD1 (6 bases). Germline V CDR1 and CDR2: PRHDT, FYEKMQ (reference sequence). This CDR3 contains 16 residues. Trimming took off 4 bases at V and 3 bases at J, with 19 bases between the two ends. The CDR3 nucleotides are TGTGCCAGCAGCTCCACCAATGGCGGACAGTACTACGAGCAGTACTTC. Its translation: CASSSTNGGQYYEQYF.

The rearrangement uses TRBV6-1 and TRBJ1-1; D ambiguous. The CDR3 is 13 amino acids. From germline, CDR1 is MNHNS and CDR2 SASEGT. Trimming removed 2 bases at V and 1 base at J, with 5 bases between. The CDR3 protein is CASSEFANTEAFF. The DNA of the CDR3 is TGTGCCAGCAGTGAATTCGCGAACACTGAAGCTTTCTTT.

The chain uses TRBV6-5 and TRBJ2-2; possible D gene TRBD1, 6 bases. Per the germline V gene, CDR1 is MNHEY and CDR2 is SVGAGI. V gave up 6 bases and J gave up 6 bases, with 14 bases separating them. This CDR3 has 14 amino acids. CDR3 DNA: TGTGCCAGCAGCCCTTTCACAGGGTCCGGGGAGCTGTTTTTT. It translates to CASSPFTGSGELFF.

The CDR3 nucleotides are TGTGCCAGCAGTTTATCACGAGGGGGCTGGACAGATACGCAGTATTTT. Protein sequence: CASSLSRGGWTDTQYF. This chain joins TRBV27 and TRBJ2-3, with 7 bases fitting TRBD1. V shed 0 bases and J 3 bases; nucleotides not matched to a gene: 6. CDR1 is MNHEY, CDR2 SMNVEV, per germline (reference sequence). The CDR3 is 16 residues long.

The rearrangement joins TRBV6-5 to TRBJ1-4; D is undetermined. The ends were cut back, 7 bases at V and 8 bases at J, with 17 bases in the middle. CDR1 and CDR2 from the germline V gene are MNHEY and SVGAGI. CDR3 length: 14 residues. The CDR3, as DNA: TGTGCCAGCACCACTCTGGGTCCGACAGAAAAACTGTTTTTT. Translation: CASTTLGPTEKLFF.

The CDR3 here is CASSLSPGTIPYEQYF. For the CDR3, the DNA is TGTGCCAGCAGCTTAAGCCCGGGAACTATTCCCTACGAGCAGTACTTC. V usage is TRBV7-6 and J usage is TRBJ2-7, with D possibly matching TRBD2 (5 bases). The germline CDR1 and CDR2 sequences are SGHVS and FNYEAQ. The germline V and J ends were trimmed by 2 bases and 2 bases, with 16 bases remaining between them. This CDR3 contains 16 residues.

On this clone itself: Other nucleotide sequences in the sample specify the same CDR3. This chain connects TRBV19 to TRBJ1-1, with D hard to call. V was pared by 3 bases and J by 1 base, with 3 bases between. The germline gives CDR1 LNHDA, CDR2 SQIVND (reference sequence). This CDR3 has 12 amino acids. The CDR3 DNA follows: TGTGCCAGTAGTATCGGGAACACTGAAGCTTTCTTT. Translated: CASSIGNTEAFF. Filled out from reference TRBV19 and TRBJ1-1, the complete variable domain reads DGGITQSPKYLFRKEGQNVTLSCEQNLNHDAMYWYRQDPGQGLRLIYYSQIVNDFQKGDIAEGYSVSREKKESFPLTVTSAQKNPTAFYLCASSIGNTEAFFGQGTRLTVV.

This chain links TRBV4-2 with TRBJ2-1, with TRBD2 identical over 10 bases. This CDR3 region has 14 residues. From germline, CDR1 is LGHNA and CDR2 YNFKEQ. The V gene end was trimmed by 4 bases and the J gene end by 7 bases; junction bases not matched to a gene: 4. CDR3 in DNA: TGTGCCAGCAGCCCTCTAGCGGGAGTTAATGAGCAGTTCTTC. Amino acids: CASSPLAGVNEQFF.

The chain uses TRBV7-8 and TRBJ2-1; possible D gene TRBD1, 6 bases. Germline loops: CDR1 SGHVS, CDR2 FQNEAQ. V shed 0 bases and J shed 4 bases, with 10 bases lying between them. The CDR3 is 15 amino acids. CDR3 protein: CASSLAQRGYNEQFF. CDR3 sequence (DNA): TGTGCCAGCAGCTTAGCGCAGAGGGGGTACAATGAGCAGTTCTTC.

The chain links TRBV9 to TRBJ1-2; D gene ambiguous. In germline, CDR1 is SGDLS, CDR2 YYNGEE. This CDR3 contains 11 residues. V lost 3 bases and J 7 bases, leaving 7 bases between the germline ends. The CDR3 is CASSGSSGYTF. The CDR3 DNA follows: TGTGCCAGCAGCGGTTCTTCTGGCTACACCTTC.

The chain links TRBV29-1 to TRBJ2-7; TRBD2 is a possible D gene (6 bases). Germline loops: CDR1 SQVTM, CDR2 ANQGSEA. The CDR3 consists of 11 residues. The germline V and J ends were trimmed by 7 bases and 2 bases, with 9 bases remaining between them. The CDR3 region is CSGRGTYEQYF. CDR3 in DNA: TGCAGCGGTCGGGGGACCTACGAGCAGTACTTC.

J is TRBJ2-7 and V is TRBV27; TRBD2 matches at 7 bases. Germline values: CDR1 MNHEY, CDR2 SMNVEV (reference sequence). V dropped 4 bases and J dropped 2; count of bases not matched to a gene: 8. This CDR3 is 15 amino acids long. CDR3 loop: CASSSRGVMPYEQYF. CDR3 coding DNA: TGTGCCAGCAGTTCACGGGGGGTGATGCCCTACGAGCAGTACTTC.

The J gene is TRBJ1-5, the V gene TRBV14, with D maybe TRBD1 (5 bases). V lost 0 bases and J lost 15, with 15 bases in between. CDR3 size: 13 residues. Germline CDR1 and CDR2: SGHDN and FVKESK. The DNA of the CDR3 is TGTGCCAGCAGCCAAGAAACCGGGGGGTGGCTGCATTTT. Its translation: CASSQETGGWLHF.

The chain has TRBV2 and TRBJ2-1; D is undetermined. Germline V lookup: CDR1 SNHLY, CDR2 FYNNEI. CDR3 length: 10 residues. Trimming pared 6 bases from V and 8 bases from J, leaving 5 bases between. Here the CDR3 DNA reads TGTGCCAGCAGGCTGGATGAGCAGTTCTTC. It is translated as CASRLDEQFF.

CDR3 loop: CASSSAIDNEQFF. The CDR3 coding sequence is TGTGCCAGCAGCTCCGCGATTGACAATGAGCAGTTCTTC. The V gene is TRBV6-5, the J gene TRBJ2-1; D remains unclear. The CDR3 extends over 13 amino acids. Trimming took off 6 bases at V and 5 bases at J, with 11 bases between the two ends. From germline, CDR1 is MNHEY and CDR2 SVGAGI.

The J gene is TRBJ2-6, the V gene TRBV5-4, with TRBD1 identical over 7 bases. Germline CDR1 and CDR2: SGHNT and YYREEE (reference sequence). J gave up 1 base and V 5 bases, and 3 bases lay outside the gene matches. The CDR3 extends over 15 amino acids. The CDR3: CASSIQGSGANVLTF. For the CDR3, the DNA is TGTGCCAGCAGTATACAGGGGTCTGGGGCCAACGTCCTGACTTTC.

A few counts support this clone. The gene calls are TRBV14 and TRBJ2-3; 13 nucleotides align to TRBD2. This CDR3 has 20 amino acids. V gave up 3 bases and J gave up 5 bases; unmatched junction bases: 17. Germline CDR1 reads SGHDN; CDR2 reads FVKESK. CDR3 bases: TGTGCCAGCAGCCACCCAGGGGTACTAGCGGGAGGGCCATGGGAAGATACGCAGTATTTT. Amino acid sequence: CASSHPGVLAGGPWEDTQYF.

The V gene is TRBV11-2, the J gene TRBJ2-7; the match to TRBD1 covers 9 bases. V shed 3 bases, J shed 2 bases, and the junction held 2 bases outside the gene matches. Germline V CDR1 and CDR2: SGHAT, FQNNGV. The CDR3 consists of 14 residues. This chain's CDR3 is CASSFDRGAYEQYF. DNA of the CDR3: TGTGCCAGCAGCTTTGACAGGGGGGCCTACGAGCAGTACTTC.

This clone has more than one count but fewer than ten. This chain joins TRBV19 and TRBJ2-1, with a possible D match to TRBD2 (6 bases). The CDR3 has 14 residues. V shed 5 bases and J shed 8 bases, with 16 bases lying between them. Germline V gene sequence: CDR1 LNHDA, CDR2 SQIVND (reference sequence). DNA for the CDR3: TGTGCCAGTAGTCCGGGCCTGGGAGGCTATGAGCAGTTCTTC. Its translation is CASSPGLGGYEQFF.

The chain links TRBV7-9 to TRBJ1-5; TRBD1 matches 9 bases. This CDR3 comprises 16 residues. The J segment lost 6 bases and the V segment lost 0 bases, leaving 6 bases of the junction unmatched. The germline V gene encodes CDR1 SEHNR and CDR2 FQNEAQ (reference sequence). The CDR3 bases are TGTGCCAGCAGCTTAGCAAGGACAGGGGAGTCTCAGCCCCAGCATTTT. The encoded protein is CASSLARTGESQPQHF. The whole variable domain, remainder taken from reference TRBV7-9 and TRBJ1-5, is DTGVSQNPRHKITKRGQNVTFRCDPISEHNRLYWYRQTLGQGPEFLTYFQNEAQLEKSRLLSDRFSAERPKGSFSTLEIQRTEQGDSAMYLCASSLARTGESQPQHFGDGTRLSIL.

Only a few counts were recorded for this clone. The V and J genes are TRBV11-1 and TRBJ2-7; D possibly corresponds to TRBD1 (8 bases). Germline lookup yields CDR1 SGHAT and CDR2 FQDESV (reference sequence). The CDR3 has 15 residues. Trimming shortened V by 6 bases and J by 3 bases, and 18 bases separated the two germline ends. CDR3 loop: CASSQGGDRHYEQYF. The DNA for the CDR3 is TGTGCCAGCAGTCAAGGGGGGGACAGGCACTACGAGCAGTACTTC.

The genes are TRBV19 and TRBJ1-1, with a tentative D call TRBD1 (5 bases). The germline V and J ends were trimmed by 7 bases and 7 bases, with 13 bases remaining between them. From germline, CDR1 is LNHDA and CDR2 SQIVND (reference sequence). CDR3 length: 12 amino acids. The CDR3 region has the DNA TGTGCCAGTAACCCCGGGGGGATTGAAGCTTTCTTT. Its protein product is CASNPGGIEAFF.

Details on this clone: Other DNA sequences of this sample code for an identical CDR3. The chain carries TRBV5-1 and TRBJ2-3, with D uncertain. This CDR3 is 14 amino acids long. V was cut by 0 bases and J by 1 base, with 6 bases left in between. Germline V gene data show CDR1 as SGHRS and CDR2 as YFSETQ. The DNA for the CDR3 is TGCGCCAGCAGCTTGGCCGTAGGCACAGATACGCAGTATTTT. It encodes CASSLAVGTDTQYF.